The rows below give T cell receptor beta chains drawn from one sample of a study of T-cell memory formation after mild COVID-19. A single record per CDR3 protein comes from TCRdb applying MiXCR to the 5' RACE reads. The sample holds a few hundred thousand distinct CDR3 sequences, under 8.5% seen once. Material: PBMCs or a T cell subset sorted from them (not recorded which). Source of these receptors: a man younger than 30 who had mild COVID-19 (a few samples of this study predate the infection). Cell type and time point are not known. CDR3s include the opening cysteine and the closing phenylalanine or tryptophan.

v_gene	j_gene	CDR3aa
TRBV12-3/TRBV12-4	TRBJ2-2	CASHRDRNTGELFF
TRBV3-1	TRBJ2-1	CASSQGFREQFF
TRBV29-1	TRBJ1-1	CSADRQENTEAFF
TRBV4-2	TRBJ2-7	CASSQVFRDRSSYEQYF
TRBV6-2/TRBV6-3	TRBJ1-6	CASKRGTGDSPLHF
TRBV12-3/TRBV12-4	TRBJ2-2	CASSFRGELFF
TRBV19	TRBJ2-3	CASGVRGDTQYF
TRBV7-3	TRBJ2-3	CASSLLSGSTDTQYF
TRBV7-6	TRBJ2-2	CASSFARAGNTGELFF
TRBV12-3/TRBV12-4	TRBJ1-1	CASSRTILGGLGGNTEAFF
TRBV6-5	TRBJ1-4	CASSYISTNEKLFF
TRBV27	TRBJ2-5	CASSLTSVSAQETQYF
TRBV24-1	TRBJ2-5	CATSDPGTGGQETQYF
TRBV20-1	TRBJ2-1	CSASGHSYNEQFF
TRBV29-1	TRBJ1-4	CSVDRRPVSCGKLFF
TRBV12-3/TRBV12-4	TRBJ1-6	CASSPRGDTYNSPLHF
TRBV6-6	TRBJ1-6	CASKKGGGSYNSPLHF
TRBV2	TRBJ1-6	CASGHRESNSPLHF
TRBV18	TRBJ2-5	CASSPNTLAGVRETQYF
TRBV7-3	TRBJ2-2	CASTSTGETGELFF
TRBV20-1	TRBJ2-5	CSARLGAVQETQYF
TRBV20-1	TRBJ1-3	CSARWGNTIYF
TRBV7-2	TRBJ1-2	CASSLAEGAGYTF
TRBV27	TRBJ1-5	CASSSSLWQPQHF
TRBV7-9	TRBJ1-1	CASSLAGTGGEIKAFF
TRBV6-2/TRBV6-3	TRBJ1-5	CASSQRGINQPQHF
TRBV29-1	TRBJ1-2	CSVQEAGRGYTF
TRBV7-2	TRBJ1-1	CASSFGIRAFF
TRBV5-1	TRBJ2-1	CASSTTGGVVVNEQFF
TRBV9	TRBJ1-1	CASSVSGRTEAFF
TRBV4-2	TRBJ2-7	CASSQVWGASYEQYF
TRBV5-4	TRBJ1-1	CASSLGRVGTEAFF
TRBV7-9	TRBJ2-1	CASPGRGPLDEQFF
TRBV6-2/TRBV6-3	TRBJ1-5	CASRPTGGSQPQHF
TRBV5-1	TRBJ2-7	CASSLEQPTYEQYF
TRBV4-1	TRBJ1-5	CASSQVRGRRDQPQHF
TRBV4-1	TRBJ2-3	CASSLRREGWDTQYF
TRBV7-2	TRBJ2-3	CASRGGFPDTQYF
TRBV7-9	TRBJ1-3	CASRARVSGNTIYF
TRBV6-6	TRBJ1-6	CASSANLGLSSPLHF
TRBV28	TRBJ1-4	CASSGGTNREKLFF
TRBV20-1	TRBJ2-5	CSASLAMETQYF
TRBV7-2	TRBJ1-1	CASSPGPRNTEAFF
TRBV12-3/TRBV12-4	TRBJ2-7	CASSSDRGFPFEQYF
TRBV11-1	TRBJ2-4	CASSLDRGPMGNIQYF
TRBV9	TRBJ2-7	CASSVGEGAYEQYF
TRBV5-1	TRBJ2-2	CASSLGTVNTGELFF
TRBV20-1	TRBJ2-7	CSASPGYEQYF
TRBV30	TRBJ2-1	CAWAGGNEQFF
TRBV27	TRBJ1-1	CASIRGGTEAFF
TRBV9	TRBJ2-1	CASSVGGRIYNEQFF
TRBV12-3/TRBV12-4	TRBJ1-1	CASLQEGNTEAFF
TRBV7-9	TRBJ1-2	CASSFPQGVVGYTF
TRBV5-1	TRBJ1-4	CASSFQTGENEKLFF